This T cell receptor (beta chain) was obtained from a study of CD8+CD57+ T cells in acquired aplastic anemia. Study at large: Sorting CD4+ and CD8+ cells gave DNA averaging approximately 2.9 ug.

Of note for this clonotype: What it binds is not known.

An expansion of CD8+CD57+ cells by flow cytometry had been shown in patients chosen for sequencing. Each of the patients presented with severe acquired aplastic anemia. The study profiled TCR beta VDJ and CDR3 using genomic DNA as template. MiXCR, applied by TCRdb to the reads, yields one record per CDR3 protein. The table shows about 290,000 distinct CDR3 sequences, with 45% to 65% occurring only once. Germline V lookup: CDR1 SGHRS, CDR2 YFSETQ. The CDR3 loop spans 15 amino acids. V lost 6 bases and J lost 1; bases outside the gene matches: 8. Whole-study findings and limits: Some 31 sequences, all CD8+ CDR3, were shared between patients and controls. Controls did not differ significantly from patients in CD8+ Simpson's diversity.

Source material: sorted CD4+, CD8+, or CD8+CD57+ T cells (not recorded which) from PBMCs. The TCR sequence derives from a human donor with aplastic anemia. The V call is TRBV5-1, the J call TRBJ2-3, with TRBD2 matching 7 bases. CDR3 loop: CASTFGGIGTDTQYF. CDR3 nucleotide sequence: TGCGCCAGCACATTCGGGGGGATCGGCACAGATACGCAGTATTTT.